These T cell receptor beta chains were read from a single sample in a study of blood T cell repertoires in COVID-19. Using immunoSEQ multiplex PCR, the repertoire was profiled, and TCRdb retains in-frame clones only, with some absent. Of 200,000 to 250,000 clones listed, roughly 80% are singletons. Material: PBMCs or T cells enriched from blood (not recorded which). The receptors derive from a middle-aged woman who had been exposed to COVID-19. The conserved cysteine and the conserved F or W are not part of the CDR3 here. The order of the fields is J gene, V gene, CDR3 protein.

J gene: TRBJ2-1
V gene: TRBV7-8
CDR3 protein: ASKSGTGGHNEQF

J gene: TRBJ1-4
V gene: TRBV28
CDR3 protein: AGRGTEDGKLF

J gene: TRBJ1-2
V gene: TRBV29-1
CDR3 protein: SVEGNGYT

J gene: TRBJ2-1
V gene: TRBV15
CDR3 protein: ATSGQGSAYNEQF

J gene: TRBJ2-1
V gene: TRBV3-1/TRBV3-2
CDR3 protein: ASSDHGRGMSYNEQF

J gene: TRBJ2-1
V gene: TRBV6-4
CDR3 protein: ASSAGLAEGLNGQF

J gene: TRBJ1-3
V gene: TRBV14
CDR3 protein: ASSPSGNTIY

J gene: TRBJ1-1
V gene: TRBV7-2
CDR3 protein: ASSPRVESTEAF

J gene: TRBJ1-5
V gene: TRBV9
CDR3 protein: ASSPRQGGLPQH

J gene: TRBJ2-3
V gene: TRBV7-2
CDR3 protein: ASRIGRGAGNSPDTQY

J gene: TRBJ1-3
V gene: TRBV7-2
CDR3 protein: ASSFRAREEAIY

J gene: TRBJ2-1
V gene: TRBV5-1
CDR3 protein: ASSPDTSSYNEQF

J gene: TRBJ2-5
V gene: TRBV30
CDR3 protein: AWGGGLAAETQY

J gene: TRBJ2-7
V gene: TRBV25-1
CDR3 protein: ASSEPNRVYEQY

J gene: TRBJ2-2
V gene: TRBV18
CDR3 protein: ASSPWTGSNTGELF

J gene: TRBJ2-7
V gene: TRBV11-2
CDR3 protein: ASSPGTSGELYEQY

J gene: TRBJ1-4
V gene: TRBV9
CDR3 protein: ASSPGSHNEKLF

J gene: TRBJ1-5
V gene: TRBV6-2/TRBV6-3
CDR3 protein: ASSDIRGFQPQH

J gene: TRBJ2-4
V gene: TRBV18
CDR3 protein: ASSPRTGGLGDIQY

J gene: TRBJ2-1
V gene: TRBV6-2/TRBV6-3
CDR3 protein: ASSYDGLAGGGEQF

J gene: TRBJ1-2
V gene: TRBV2
CDR3 protein: ASRGTGGAGYT

J gene: TRBJ1-1
V gene: TRBV29-1
CDR3 protein: SVVLGGQGTEAF

J gene: TRBJ2-7
V gene: TRBV6-5
CDR3 protein: ASSLATGSYEQY

J gene: TRBJ1-1
V gene: TRBV6-4
CDR3 protein: ASRDTMDTEAF

J gene: TRBJ2-5
V gene: TRBV7-2
CDR3 protein: ASRRGQQETQY

J gene: TRBJ2-4
V gene: TRBV9
CDR3 protein: ASNPGQGGNIQY

J gene: TRBJ2-1
V gene: TRBV10-3
CDR3 protein: AISESPVGQGADNEQF

J gene: TRBJ2-5
V gene: TRBV6-6
CDR3 protein: ASRGGVEETQY

J gene: TRBJ2-7
V gene: TRBV2
CDR3 protein: ASGGLRGEQY

J gene: TRBJ2-2
V gene: TRBV3-1/TRBV3-2
CDR3 protein: ASSQEWGSNTGELF

J gene: TRBJ1-5
V gene: TRBV7-9
CDR3 protein: ASSLGGAGYQPQH

J gene: TRBJ2-7
V gene: TRBV18
CDR3 protein: ASSPLDRVGEQY

J gene: TRBJ1-5
V gene: TRBV14
CDR3 protein: ASSQDGTDYANQPQH

J gene: TRBJ2-1
V gene: TRBV2
CDR3 protein: ASSAQGRGHNEQF

J gene: TRBJ2-7
V gene: TRBV4-3
CDR3 protein: ASSRGQGSGEQY